These 6 T cell receptor beta chains were all obtained from the same sample, sequenced in a study of OX40 agonist ivuxolimab in advanced cancers. Some clones are missing from TCRdb's copy, which holds only in-frame ones; the method was immunoSEQ multiplex PCR. The profile covers 65,000 to 95,000 clones, with 80% to 90% appearing a single time and less than 6% taken by the ten largest. The sample here was CD4+ or CD8+ T cells sorted from blood, taken in a trial of the OX40 agonist ivuxolimab. The receptors originated from an adult with an advanced solid tumor such as melanoma, head and neck, liver or kidney cancer.

The chain combines TRBV5-1 with TRBJ2-3, with 7 bases that match TRBD1. V dropped 0 bases and J dropped 5; count of bases not matched to a gene: 9. Per the germline V gene, CDR1 is SGHRS and CDR2 is YFSETQ. The CDR3 is made up of 16 amino acids. CDR3 region: CASSLGGRTGQDTQYF. As DNA, the CDR3 is TGCGCCAGCAGCTTGGGGGGGCGGACAGGCCAAGATACGCAGTATTTT.

This clone was seen a handful of times. CDR3 DNA: TGTGCCAGCAGTGACAGGGGAAGGCCACCCCTCCACTTT. Protein: CASSDRGRPPLHF. The chain employs TRBV6-5 and TRBJ1-6, with TRBD1 matching 8 bases. Germline loops: CDR1 MNHEY, CDR2 SVGAGI. The CDR3 extends over 13 amino acids. With 5 bases clipped from V and 11 bases from J, the junction kept 5 bases outside the gene matches.

V gene TRBV19 combines with J gene TRBJ1-1; perhaps TRBD1 as D (5 bases). CDR3 length equals 15 residues. Trimming pared 6 bases from V and 1 base from J, leaving 15 bases between. Germline V lookup: CDR1 LNHDA, CDR2 SQIVND (reference sequence). The DNA of the CDR3 is TGTGCCAGTAGAAGGGCAGGGACTGGGAACACTGAAGCTTTCTTT. Amino acid sequence: CASRRAGTGNTEAFF.

The V and J genes are TRBV10-1 and TRBJ2-6, with TRBD2 as a possible D gene (7 bases). The CDR3 is made up of 15 amino acids. V dropped 4 bases and J dropped 4 bases, with 11 bases sitting between them. Germline V gene lookup returns CDR1 WNHNN and CDR2 SYGVQD (reference sequence). The CDR3 loop reads CASSGGGLGANVLTF. CDR3 sequence (DNA): TGCGCCAGCAGTGGCGGGGGCCTGGGGGCCAACGTCCTGACTTTC.

The rearrangement joins TRBV7-2 to TRBJ2-2, with D possibly matching TRBD2 (5 bases). The CDR3 is 15 residues long. The V gene's germline CDR1 is SGHTA and CDR2 FQGNSA. V was trimmed by 5 bases and J by 4 bases, leaving 14 bases between them. CDR3 sequence reads: CASSPGNPTTGELFF. In nucleotides, the CDR3 is TGTGCCAGCAGCCCCGGGAACCCCACCACCGGGGAGCTGTTTTTT.

The chain employs TRBV5-1 and TRBJ2-5; 8 bases align to TRBD2. V was clipped by 5 bases and J by 5 bases; unmatched bases: 8. The CDR3 length is 14 residues. From germline, CDR1 is SGHRS and CDR2 YFSETQ. The CDR3 DNA sequence: TGCGCCAGCAGTCGGGGCCAGCGGGGGGAGACCCAGTACTTC. This translates into CASSRGQRGETQYF.